These 8 T cell receptor beta chains were sequenced from one sample in a study of blood T cell repertoires in COVID-19. Clones were sequenced by immunoSEQ multiplex PCR, and TCRdb holds only the in-frame ones, with some missing. This table has some 300,000 clones, around 89% appearing once. Input material: PBMCs or T cells enriched from blood (not recorded which). Receptors were obtained from a woman in her sixties in a cohort exposed to, infected with or recovered from COVID-19 (not recorded which).

This sequence joins TRBV7-2 and TRBJ1-6, with D possibly TRBD1 on 6 matching bases. This CDR3 has 14 amino acids. Germline-derived CDR1 and CDR2 are SGHTA and FQGNSA. Trimming took off 4 bases at V and 9 bases at J, with 13 bases between the two ends. As DNA, the CDR3 is TGTGCCAGCAGCTCCCCGGGACAACGTTCACCCCTCCACTTT. Protein sequence: CASSSPGQRSPLHF.

This chain uses TRBV10-3 with TRBJ2-5, with 14 positions matching TRBD2. CDR3 size: 17 residues. Germline V gene data show CDR1 as ENHRY and CDR2 as SYGVKD. V trimming: 0 bases; J trimming: 4 bases; junction bases outside the gene matches: 4. The CDR3 spells CAISESEGLAGVETQYF. CDR3 bases: TGTGCCATCAGTGAGTCGGAGGGACTAGCGGGAGTAGAGACCCAGTACTTC.

The V call is TRBV10-2, the J call TRBJ2-6, with TRBD1 as a possible D gene (7 bases). This CDR3 region has 17 residues. In germline, CDR1 is WSHSY, CDR2 SAAADI. Trimming took off 0 bases at V and 3 bases at J, with 12 bases between the two ends. The CDR3 is CASSESAGGLGANVLTF. Here the CDR3 DNA reads TGCGCCAGCAGTGAGTCTGCAGGGGGACTTGGGGCCAACGTCCTGACTTTC.

CDR3 sequence (DNA): TGTGCCAGCAGCATAGTATTCTCCTCTGGAAACACCATATATTTT. This gives the protein CASSIVFSSGNTIYF. The genes are TRBV7-2 and TRBJ1-3; D is unclear. The CDR3 covers 15 residues. The V end lost 5 bases, the J end lost 0 bases, and 11 bases lay between the germline ends. The V gene's germline CDR1 is SGHTA and CDR2 FQGNSA.

The V and J genes are TRBV6-4 and TRBJ2-1, with 7 bases matching TRBD2. Germline V gives CDR1 MRHNA, CDR2 SNTAGT. The CDR3 covers 13 residues. V was clipped by 4 bases and J by 8 bases; unmatched bases: 5. As DNA, the CDR3 is TGTGCCAGCAGTGCGGCGGGAGCTTATGAGCAGTTCTTC. Translated: CASSAAGAYEQFF.

The V and J genes are TRBV6-5 and TRBJ1-3, with TRBD1 identical over 9 bases. This CDR3 has 15 residues. V gave up 6 bases and J gave up 1 base; unmatched junction bases: 4. CDR1 and CDR2 (germline): MNHEY, SVGAGI. The CDR3 loop reads CASSYGQGSGNTIYF. The DNA for the CDR3 is TGTGCCAGCAGCTACGGACAGGGGTCTGGAAACACCATATATTTT.

The CDR3 is CASRSGVGANYGYTF. CDR3 nucleotide sequence: TGTGCCAGCAGGTCAGGGGTGGGAGCTAACTATGGCTACACCTTC. This chain uses TRBV6-5 with TRBJ1-2; D is possibly TRBD1 (6 bases). Germline V lookup: CDR1 MNHEY, CDR2 SVGAGI. CDR3 length: 15 residues. V was pared by 6 bases and J by 0 bases, with 14 bases between.

The chain is built from TRBV10-2 and TRBJ1-3; a possible D gene is TRBD1 (5 bases). Looked up from germline, CDR1 is WSHSY and CDR2 is SAAADI. The V gene lost 5 bases and the J gene lost 0 bases, with 8 bases spanning the gap. This CDR3 region has 14 residues. The CDR3 is CASSPGNSGNTIYF. DNA of the CDR3: TGCGCCAGCAGTCCAGGGAACTCTGGAAACACCATATATTTT.